The clone carrying this T cell receptor beta chain was recorded at least ten times. No antigen is known for it. TCRdb called the 5' RACE reads again in MiXCR, with one record for every CDR3 protein. The sample lists about 43,000 distinct CDR3 sequences, 10% to 15% occurring once. The data originate from a study of neurological immune-mediated disorders. Study conclusions and caveats: Patients with HTLV-1-associated myelopathy had the highest level of TCR clonal expansion, whereas patients with multiple sclerosis had the lowest level, falling beneath the level found in healthy controls.

It was from 2 million PBMCs stored at -80 C that the unsorted libraries were obtained. This receptor was obtained from a female donor in good health. Sequencing was done on a sample of PBMCs.

CDR3 in DNA: TGCGCCAGCAGCTCCCTTTCGGCACCCTCCTACGAGCAGTACTTC. Protein product: CASSSLSAPSYEQYF. This rearrangement joins TRBV5-1 to TRBJ2-7; D not certain. This CDR3 has 15 residues. The V gene's germline CDR1 is SGHRS and CDR2 YFSETQ. V gave up 3 bases and J gave up 0 bases, with 13 bases separating them.